Below are 11 T cell receptor beta chains sequenced from a single sample in a study of T-cell reconstitution after alpha-beta-depleted transplantation in children (dated by TCRdb to the mid-2010s). Library construction relied on PCR. The instrument was an Illumina HiSeq 2500. TCR libraries were prepared with molecular barcoding, using unique molecular identifiers to normalize TCRbeta repertoire quantification. The raw public data were reprocessed by TCRdb itself: fastp quality trimming at Q25, MiXCR clonotype calling, in-frame beta chains only. Each record represents a unique CDR3 protein, reported with the most common genes and DNA among its rows. Across this sample there are about 72,000 distinct CDR3 sequences, with 7% to 8% seen only once. Over 2.5% of the sample comes from the top ten. Source: PBMCs from the stem cell graft donor, taken from the stem cell graft. These receptor sequences come from a human donor who donated a stem cell graft to a child with acute lymphoblastic leukemia.

The chain carries TRBV3-1 and TRBJ2-7, with D possibly TRBD2 on 5 matching bases. Germline loops: CDR1 LGHDT, CDR2 YNNKEL (reference sequence). The CDR3 extends over 16 amino acids. Trimming removed 4 bases at V and 3 bases at J, with 19 bases between. The CDR3 reads CASSPRRGTSGYEQYF. The CDR3 DNA reads as TGTGCCAGCAGCCCTAGACGGGGTACGTCGGGCTACGAGCAGTACTTC.

In its sample, this clonotype was seen a few times. The V call is TRBV11-2, the J call TRBJ1-1; D may be TRBD1 (5 bases). This CDR3 has 17 residues. Per the germline V gene, CDR1 is SGHAT and CDR2 is FQNNGV. Trimming cost V 3 bases and J 0 bases, with 17 bases left between them. The CDR3 loop is CASSLGPGWPMNTEAFF. The CDR3 DNA reads as TGTGCCAGCAGCTTGGGGCCAGGGTGGCCCATGAACACTGAAGCTTTCTTT.

This clonotype was found many times. The chain has TRBV20-1 and TRBJ1-5; D might be TRBD1 (6 bases). The CDR3 contains 13 residues. The ends were cut back, 3 bases at V and 7 bases at J, with 13 bases in the middle. Germline assignment: CDR1 DFQATT and CDR2 SNEGSKA (reference sequence). CDR3 amino acids: CSASSDSGQPQHF. Here the CDR3 DNA reads TGCAGTGCTAGTTCGGACAGCGGACAGCCCCAGCATTTT.

This chain uses TRBV10-3 with TRBJ1-1, with D maybe TRBD1 (6 bases). Trimming took 6 bases from V and 2 from J, leaving 10 bases between them. Germline CDR1 and CDR2: ENHRY and SYGVKD. CDR3 length equals 13 residues. As DNA, the CDR3 is TGTGCCATCAGGTCGGGGGCCAACACTGAAGCTTTCTTT. Translated: CAIRSGANTEAFF.

The chain combines TRBV7-9 with TRBJ2-2; D remains unclear. The CDR3 spans 15 residues. Germline CDR1 SEHNR, CDR2 FQNEAQ (reference sequence). Trimming removed 4 bases from V and 0 bases from J, with 9 bases in between. This CDR3 is CASSSDITNTGELFF. The CDR3 coding sequence is TGTGCCAGCAGCTCCGACATAACGAACACCGGGGAGCTGTTTTTT.

This clonotype has only a few counts. This chain links TRBV7-2 with TRBJ2-7; D is possibly TRBD1 (6 bases). The CDR3 sequence is 14 residues long. Trimming removed 1 base at V and 6 bases at J, with 13 bases between. Per the germline V gene, CDR1 is SGHTA and CDR2 is FQGNSA. CDR3 region: CASSLGQGWGEQYF. As DNA, the CDR3 is TGTGCCAGCAGCTTAGGGCAGGGGTGGGGCGAGCAGTACTTC.

This clonotype was counted at least ten times. The chain carries TRBV27 and TRBJ1-5; D is ambiguous. CDR3 length: 13 residues. V dropped 10 bases and J dropped 6 bases, with 16 bases sitting between them. The V gene's germline CDR1 is MNHEY and CDR2 SMNVEV (reference sequence). Here the CDR3 reads CATSTLSPQPQHF. The DNA for the CDR3 is TGTGCCACCTCCACCTTATCCCCTCAGCCCCAGCATTTT.

This clonotype has a count of ten or more. The chain links TRBV7-3 to TRBJ1-5, with D hard to call. CDR3 length equals 15 residues. The germline V and J ends were trimmed by 2 bases and 6 bases, with 14 bases remaining between them. Germline V gene data show CDR1 as SGHTA and CDR2 as FQGTGA. CDR3 region: CASSLSGELGQPQHF. The CDR3 DNA sequence: TGTGCCAGCAGCTTATCCGGGGAGCTAGGTCAGCCCCAGCATTTT.

This clonotype has ten or more counts. The chain joins TRBV4-3 to TRBJ1-1; weak D call: TRBD1 (5 bases). Germline V gene lookup returns CDR1 LGHNA and CDR2 YSLEER. With 0 bases removed from V and 4 bases from J, the gap between germline ends came to 9 bases. The CDR3 loop spans 14 amino acids. CDR3 residues: CASSQDKGPTEAFF. The CDR3 DNA reads as TGCGCCAGCAGCCAAGACAAGGGGCCCACTGAAGCTTTCTTT.

The chain links TRBV10-3 to TRBJ2-7; D gene unclear. V was shortened by 3 bases and J by 3 bases, with 12 bases between the two germline ends. Germline loops: CDR1 ENHRY, CDR2 SYGVKD. CDR3 length: 14 residues. Here the CDR3 DNA reads TGTGCCATCAGTGAAAAGGGCTCCTTCTACGAGCAGTACTTC. Protein: CAISEKGSFYEQYF.

J is TRBJ2-3 and V is TRBV6-2 or TRBV6-3; D possibly corresponds to TRBD2 (5 bases). Per germline, CDR1 MNHEY and CDR2 SVGEGT. The CDR3 runs 15 residues. V lost 9 bases and J lost 1, with 17 bases in between. The CDR3 region is CASPLGLRGTDTQYF. The CDR3 nucleotides are TGTGCCAGTCCCCTCGGCCTGCGGGGCACAGATACGCAGTATTTT.